This TCR beta chain is drawn from a study of cytomegalovirus exposure and HLA in healthy donors. The CDR3 consists of 17 residues. CDR1 SGDLS and CDR2 YYNGEE come from the germline V gene. Trimming cost V 4 bases and J 5 bases; bases outside gene matches: 10. Both 60 Vbeta primers and 13 Jbeta primers went into the PCR. Measured with immunoSEQ multiplex PCR; TCRdb has only the in-frame clones, and not every one. The table records some 85,000 clones, roughly three quarters of them present only once. Sequencing was done on a sample of PBMCs. The clonotype comes from a man in his forties in good health and CMV-seronegative. The chain links TRBV9 to TRBJ2-3; 13 bases are shared with TRBD2. This chain's CDR3 is CASSLRLAGGSGDTQYF. DNA for the CDR3: TGTGCCAGCAGCCTACGACTAGCGGGGGGCTCAGGAGATACGCAGTATTTT.